This is a list of T cell receptor beta chains from one sample in a study of T cell responses to AZD1222 COVID-19 vaccine. Measured with immunoSEQ multiplex PCR; TCRdb has only the in-frame clones, and not every one. The sample consists of 150,000 to 180,000 clones, roughly 90% of them appearing once. Sequencing used peripheral blood, obtained on day 0 of AZD1222 vaccination. All receptors derive from an adult in good health. The CDR3 runs from the conserved cysteine through the conserved F or W. A D gene is named only where the DNA matches it firmly. Clone size is shown for a subset of rows, as once, few, many or a class of expanded clone.

cdr3_nt	cdr3_aa	d_call	v_call	j_call	clone_size
TGTGCCAGCAGCTTAGGACAGGCCCGGGATGATGAAGCTTTCTTT	CASSLGQARDDEAFF	.	TRBV7-2	TRBJ1-1	.
TGTGCCAGCAGCTGGGACTCGCAAGCTTTCTTT	CASSWDSQAFF	.	TRBV7-9	TRBJ1-1	few
TGTGCCTGGAGCCACCAGGTACACACGGGCTACACCTTC	CAWSHQVHTGYTF	.	TRBV30	TRBJ1-2	.
TGCGCCAGCAGCACCCGGGACCTGAACACTGAAGCTTTCTTT	CASSTRDLNTEAFF	.	TRBV5-1	TRBJ1-1	.
TGTGCCAGCAGTGTCGGGGGGGCCTACAATGAGCAGTTCTTC	CASSVGGAYNEQFF	TRBD2	TRBV27	TRBJ2-1	.
TGTGCCAGCAGCTTAGCGGGGAGCTACGAGCAGTACTTC	CASSLAGSYEQYF	.	TRBV7-6	TRBJ2-7	.
TGTGCCAGCAGCTTAGATCTGGGGGACTATGGCTACACCTTC	CASSLDLGDYGYTF	.	TRBV7-2	TRBJ1-2	.
TGTGCCAGCAGCCAACGCCCCAATCAGCCCCAGCATTTT	CASSQRPNQPQHF	.	TRBV28	TRBJ1-5	few
TGTGCCAGCTCCCCGGACAGGGGGCTACCAACTAATGAAAAACTGTTTTTT	CASSPDRGLPTNEKLFF	TRBD1	TRBV18	TRBJ1-4	.
TGCGCCAGCAGCTTGGCAGGGGGAGTGGTATCTGGAAACACCATATATTTT	CASSLAGGVVSGNTIYF	TRBD1	TRBV5-1	TRBJ1-3	.
TGCAGCGTCGGAGAAGACTACGAGCAGTACTTC	CSVGEDYEQYF	.	TRBV29-1	TRBJ2-7	.
TGTGCCAGCAGCCCCCCCTGGACCAATACCGCCATATATTTT	CASSPPWTNTAIYF	.	TRBV28	TRBJ1-3	.
TGCGCCAGCAGCTTGTCGCGGCTAGCGGGGTACGAGCAGTACTTC	CASSLSRLAGYEQYF	TRBD2	TRBV5-1	TRBJ2-7	.
TGTGCCAGTTACCGGAGTTACAATGAGCAGTTCTTC	CASYRSYNEQFF	.	TRBV27	TRBJ2-1	.
TGCGCCAGCAGTACAGGGTTAGAGCAGTACTTC	CASSTGLEQYF	.	TRBV5-1	TRBJ2-7	.
TGTGCCAGCAGCGCTGGAGTCCCCTCCTATAATTCACCCCTCCACTTT	CASSAGVPSYNSPLHF	.	TRBV9	TRBJ1-6	.
TGTGCCATCTCAGGGGGCGCCGGCTATGGCTACACCTTC	CAISGGAGYGYTF	TRBD1	TRBV10-3	TRBJ1-2	.
TGTGCCAGCAGTTTAAGAACTGAAGCTTTCTTT	CASSLRTEAFF	.	TRBV12-3/TRBV12-4	TRBJ1-1	.
TGTGCCAGCAGCCGTACAGGGGAATCCTACGAGCAGTACTTC	CASSRTGESYEQYF	TRBD1	TRBV27	TRBJ2-7	.
TGTGCCATCACCCGGGACTGGGGCGGAGATACGCAGTATTTT	CAITRDWGGDTQYF	.	TRBV10-3	TRBJ2-3	.
TGTGCCAGCAGTGAGCGGGGCGGGGAGCTGTTTTTT	CASSERGGELFF	.	TRBV2	TRBJ2-2	.
TGTGCCTGGATCGGGCGGACAGGGGACTCCTACAATGAGCAGTTCTTC	CAWIGRTGDSYNEQFF	TRBD1	TRBV30	TRBJ2-1	.
TGTGCCAGCAGCGTAGTTGGGACAGGGGTCGGTGAGACCCAGTACTTC	CASSVVGTGVGETQYF	TRBD1	TRBV9	TRBJ2-5	.
TGTGCCAGCAGCTTAAGGACTAGCGGGACGACTGGGGAGCTGTTTTTT	CASSLRTSGTTGELFF	TRBD2	TRBV5-4	TRBJ2-2	.
TGTGCCAGCAGCCGGGATATGAACACTGAAGCTTTCTTT	CASSRDMNTEAFF	.	TRBV9	TRBJ1-1	.
TGTGCCAGCAGCCACCCTCTCTCCAGACTAGCGGGACGTGCTAGCACAGATACGCAGTATTTT	CASSHPLSRLAGRASTDTQYF	TRBD2	TRBV7-6	TRBJ2-3	.
TGCGCCAGCAGCTTGGCCAAGGTCGAGGGGGGGCAACGTGCCTACGAGCAGTACTTC	CASSLAKVEGGQRAYEQYF	.	TRBV5-1	TRBJ2-7	.
TGCGCCAGCAGCCTAGTACAGGCGGGGGGCGAGGCACCCCTCCACTTT	CASSLVQAGGEAPLHF	.	TRBV5-1	TRBJ1-6	.
TGTGCCATCAGTGAGTCCGCGGGGGGGCGTTCGGCGACAGATACGCAGTATTTT	CAISESAGGRSATDTQYF	TRBD2	TRBV10-3	TRBJ2-3	.
TGTGCCAGCAGTTTCGGACAGGACGAAAAACTGTTTTTT	CASSFGQDEKLFF	TRBD1	TRBV28	TRBJ1-4	.
TGTGCCAGCAGTGAATCAGGGGGCGGTCAGCCCCAGCATTTT	CASSESGGGQPQHF	TRBD1	TRBV2	TRBJ1-5	.
TGTGCCAGCAGTGACCCACGACAGAATTCACCCCTCCACTTT	CASSDPRQNSPLHF	.	TRBV2	TRBJ1-6	.
TGTGCCAGCAGTTTGGGGGGGCGAACTAATGAAAAACTGTTTTTT	CASSLGGRTNEKLFF	.	TRBV27	TRBJ1-4	.
TGTGCCAGCACCCAGGGGCTAGCGGGATACAATGAGCAGTTCTTC	CASTQGLAGYNEQFF	TRBD2	TRBV9	TRBJ2-1	.
TGTGCCAGCAGCTTGTACGGGAAGGGTCAGCCCCAGCATTTT	CASSLYGKGQPQHF	.	TRBV5-6	TRBJ1-5	once
TGTGCCTGGAGCCTCCTCCGAGATACGCAGTATTTT	CAWSLLRDTQYF	.	TRBV30	TRBJ2-3	.
TGTGCCAGCAGCTTAGCGGGAGCGGAAGATACGCAGTATTTT	CASSLAGAEDTQYF	.	TRBV11-2	TRBJ2-3	.
TGTGCCAGCAGCCAAGAGAAGGGGAAGGACATTCAGTACTTC	CASSQEKGKDIQYF	.	TRBV4-2	TRBJ2-4	.
TGTGCCAGCAGCCAAGCTCGGGCAGGGAGCACAGATACGCAGTATTTT	CASSQARAGSTDTQYF	.	TRBV3-1/TRBV3-2	TRBJ2-3	.
TGTGCCAGCAGCAACTACAGGGCGGCCTATGGCTACACCTTC	CASSNYRAAYGYTF	.	TRBV5-6	TRBJ1-2	once
TGCGCCAGCAGCCCCCCGGGACAGGGAGTCCACGAGCAGTACTTC	CASSPPGQGVHEQYF	TRBD1	TRBV5-1	TRBJ2-7	few
TGTGCCAGCAGCTTATTCGGCGGGGGGGAAAATGAGCAGTTCTTC	CASSLFGGGENEQFF	TRBD2	TRBV7-2	TRBJ2-1	.